The 21 T cell receptor beta chains below all came from one sample that was sequenced in a study of STAT5B mutations in CD4+ large granular lymphocyte leukemia. Sequencing was performed with immunoSEQ multiplex PCR; in TCRdb, only in-frame clones are kept and a portion is missing. The table records about 35,000 clones, 65% to 70% of them present only once. Sequencing was done on a sample of CD4+ T cells from blood buffy coats. The receptors here all came from a human donor in good health.

This clone was seen a handful of times. The chain links TRBV2 to TRBJ2-1, with D perhaps matching TRBD2 (6 bases). The V gene's germline CDR1 is SNHLY and CDR2 FYNNEI. This CDR3 spans 19 amino acids. V was cut by 2 bases and J by 0 bases, with 20 bases left in between. CDR3 region: CASSEIFRRAPSSYNEQFF. DNA for the CDR3: TGTGCCAGCAGTGAAATCTTTCGGAGGGCCCCCAGCTCCTACAATGAGCAGTTCTTC.

The chain has TRBV29-1 and TRBJ2-4; a weak D match, TRBD2 (5 bases). V lost 5 bases and J lost 1, with 12 bases in between. Germline-derived CDR1 and CDR2 are SQVTM and ANQGSEA. The CDR3 is 14 amino acids. The CDR3 reads CSVTQRYAKNIQYF. For the CDR3, the DNA is TGCAGCGTTACACAGCGGTATGCCAAAAACATTCAGTACTTC.

This chain links TRBV5-1 with TRBJ2-5; the D gene is possibly TRBD2 (5 bases). The CDR3 covers 12 residues. Germline V gives CDR1 SGHRS, CDR2 YFSETQ. Trimming took off 5 bases at V and 7 bases at J, with 12 bases between the two ends. The DNA of the CDR3 is TGCGCCAGCAGGGAAGGGCGGGCGACCCAGTACTTC. Amino acid sequence: CASREGRATQYF.

This chain connects TRBV7-3 to TRBJ2-1; 10 nucleotides match TRBD2. J lost 2 bases, V lost 5 bases, and 9 bases had no gene match. The germline V gene encodes CDR1 SGHTA and CDR2 FQGTGA. The CDR3 spans 17 residues. The CDR3 DNA reads TGTGCCAGCAGCGCTAGCGGGGGCTTTGTTCCCTACAATGAGCAGTTCTTC. Encoded protein: CASSASGGFVPYNEQFF.

This clone was counted only a few times. The chain links TRBV5-4 to TRBJ1-1; D is undetermined. The germline V gene has CDR1 SGHNT and CDR2 YYREEE (reference sequence). The V gene lost 0 bases and the J gene lost 1 base, with 4 bases spanning the gap. This CDR3 comprises 13 residues. In DNA form, the CDR3 reads TGTGCCAGCAGCTTGGACACGAACACTGAAGCTTTCTTT. Protein sequence: CASSLDTNTEAFF.

This sequence joins TRBV6-5 and TRBJ1-1, with D perhaps TRBD1 (6 bases). Trimming pared 6 bases from V and 3 bases from J, leaving 17 bases between. The germline gives CDR1 MNHEY, CDR2 SVGAGI. The CDR3 covers 15 residues. In nucleotides, the CDR3 is TGTGCCAGCAGGAAACGACAGGTCTCGGACACTGAAGCTTTCTTT. Protein: CASRKRQVSDTEAFF.

This clone was counted a few times. V is TRBV6-5 and J is TRBJ1-4; D remains unclear. The CDR3 loop spans 13 amino acids. V gave up 6 bases and J gave up 5 bases, with 10 bases separating them. Germline V lookup: CDR1 MNHEY, CDR2 SVGAGI. The CDR3 spells CASSTDTNEKLFF. The CDR3 bases are TGTGCCAGCAGCACAGACACAAATGAAAAACTGTTTTTT.

The chain links TRBV5-4 to TRBJ2-5; D is possibly TRBD2 (5 bases). This CDR3 region has 14 residues. Germline CDR1 is SGHNT and CDR2 is YYREEE (reference sequence). V was clipped by 2 bases and J by 1 base, with 9 bases between them. As DNA, the CDR3 is TGTGCCAGCAGCTTCGGCCGGGGCCAAGAGACCCAGTACTTC. Amino acid sequence: CASSFGRGQETQYF.

This chain links TRBV7-2 with TRBJ2-6, with 7 bases identical to TRBD1. Germline values: CDR1 SGHTA, CDR2 FQGNSA. Trimming at V came to 10 bases and at J to 2 bases, leaving 5 bases not matched to a gene. This CDR3 comprises 14 residues. CDR3 in amino acids: CANQQGAGANVLTF. In nucleotides, the CDR3 is TGTGCCAACCAGCAGGGGGCTGGGGCCAACGTCCTGACTTTC.

This clone was observed once. This chain joins TRBV19 and TRBJ2-7; the D is unclear. The CDR3 length is 14 residues. The germline V and J ends were trimmed by 7 bases and 6 bases, with 19 bases remaining between them. Looked up from germline, CDR1 is LNHDA and CDR2 is SQIVND (reference sequence). The CDR3 region is CASKKGGQTPEQYF. CDR3 bases: TGTGCCAGTAAAAAAGGTGGTCAGACCCCCGAGCAGTACTTC.

This chain joins TRBV28 and TRBJ2-3, with a possible D match to TRBD1 (6 bases). Trimming left V 7 bases short and J 4 bases short, with 15 bases between. CDR3 length: 14 amino acids. CDR1 is MDHEN and CDR2 is SYDVKM in the germline V gene. The CDR3 nucleotides are TGTGCCAGCAAACTACAGGGATCGGCAGATACGCAGTATTTT. Translating it yields CASKLQGSADTQYF.

The chain combines TRBV11-2 with TRBJ2-7; D is unclear. The CDR3 has 15 residues. The germline gives CDR1 SGHAT, CDR2 FQNNGV. V was clipped by 2 bases and J by 2 bases, with 13 bases between them. The CDR3 spells CASSLSATYTYEQYF. As DNA, the CDR3 is TGTGCCAGCAGCTTATCGGCGACATACACCTACGAGCAGTACTTC.

The V call is TRBV27, the J call TRBJ2-7, with TRBD1 identical over 8 bases. The CDR3 spans 15 residues. Germline CDR1 MNHEY, CDR2 SMNVEV (reference sequence). With 5 bases clipped from V and 4 bases from J, the junction kept 10 bases outside the gene matches. CDR3 nucleotide sequence: TGTGCCAGCAGTCGACTCGGGACAGGACCTTACGAGCAGTACTTC. Its protein is CASSRLGTGPYEQYF.

The chain links TRBV27 to TRBJ2-2; TRBD1 aligns across 7 bases. The CDR3 totals 16 residues. Trimming took 1 base from V and 0 from J; bases not matched to a gene: 2. Germline V lookup: CDR1 MNHEY, CDR2 SMNVEV (reference sequence). Here the CDR3 DNA reads TGTGCCAGCAGTTTATGGGGACAGTCGAACACCGGGGAGCTGTTTTTT. It yields the protein CASSLWGQSNTGELFF.

This clone showed up just a few times. The chain joins TRBV6-5 to TRBJ1-1; a weak D match, TRBD1 (6 bases). The germline V gene has CDR1 MNHEY and CDR2 SVGAGI. CDR3 length: 14 residues. V shed 4 bases and J shed 6 bases, with 15 bases lying between them. The chain's CDR3 is CASSSIQGKAEAFF. The CDR3 bases are TGTGCCAGCAGTTCAATACAGGGAAAGGCTGAAGCTTTCTTT.

V gene TRBV6-1 combines with J gene TRBJ1-4; TRBD1 aligns across 7 bases. Germline V gene data show CDR1 as MNHNS and CDR2 as SASEGT. The CDR3 extends over 15 amino acids. Losses at the gene ends were 9 bases for V and 4 bases for J; bases not matched to a gene: 11. The CDR3 nucleotides are TGTGCCAGTACTAGCCCAGGGGGGAGTAATGAAAAACTGTTTTTT. Encoded protein: CASTSPGGSNEKLFF.

V is TRBV5-1 and J is TRBJ1-4; D unclear. The V end was cut by 5 bases, the J end by 3 bases, with 11 bases between. This CDR3 spans 14 amino acids. Germline V gives CDR1 SGHRS, CDR2 YFSETQ. DNA for the CDR3: TGCGCCAGCAGTCCCTATGGGTCTAATGAAAAACTGTTTTTT. This sequence encodes CASSPYGSNEKLFF.

The chain links TRBV4-3 to TRBJ1-2; TRBD1 is a possible D gene (5 bases). Trimming left V 3 bases short and J 3 bases short, with 11 bases between. Germline loops: CDR1 LGHNA, CDR2 YSLEER. The CDR3 covers 14 residues. The CDR3 reads CASSQQLGDYGYTF. Here the CDR3 DNA reads TGCGCCAGCAGCCAGCAATTGGGGGACTATGGCTACACCTTC.

The chain has TRBV2 and TRBJ1-1; 7 bases fit TRBD1. From germline, CDR1 is SNHLY and CDR2 FYNNEI. The CDR3 extends over 14 amino acids. After removal of 6 bases from V and 3 bases from J, the junction contained 7 bases not matched to a gene. The CDR3 protein is CASREQGLDTEAFF. CDR3 DNA sequence: TGTGCCAGCAGGGAACAGGGGCTAGACACTGAAGCTTTCTTT.

The chain uses TRBV9 and TRBJ1-1; D not resolved. CDR1 SGDLS and CDR2 YYNGEE come from the germline V gene. V shed 4 bases and J shed 0 bases, with 13 bases lying between them. This CDR3 has 15 amino acids. The CDR3 loop reads CASSPRASLNTEAFF. Written as DNA, the CDR3 is TGTGCCAGCAGCCCACGGGCCAGCTTGAACACTGAAGCTTTCTTT. Variable domain in full (rest from reference TRBV9 and TRBJ1-1): DSGVTQTPKHLITATGQRVTLRCSPRSGDLSVYWYQQSLDQGLQFLIQYYNGEERAKGNILERFSAQQFPDLHSELNLSSLELGDSALYFCASSPRASLNTEAFFGQGTRLTVV.

J is TRBJ1-1 and V is TRBV4-3; maybe TRBD1 (6 bases). Trimming stripped 4 bases from V and 5 bases from J, with 14 bases between. CDR1 is LGHNA, CDR2 YSLEER, per germline. The CDR3 contains 14 residues. Written as DNA, the CDR3 is TGCGCCAGCAGCCGAGGACAGAGGGGGACTGAAGCTTTCTTT. This translates into CASSRGQRGTEAFF.